Below, 14 T cell receptor beta chains from the same sample are listed, as sequenced in a study of beta chain features in type 1 diabetes. General observations from the study: Moderate yet significant TCRB CDR3 shortening was seen in Type 1 diabetes patients in all four CD4+ subsets.

These receptors have no known antigen. Expressed TCRB transcripts were sequenced, since all the RNA that had been isolated was reverse transcribed. TCRdb's table, derived via immunoSEQ multiplex PCR, lists solely in-frame clones and lacks some. In the table there are about 300,000 clones, roughly 14% of which are singletons. The sample taken for sequencing was naive CD4+ T cells from blood. The receptors come from a woman between 18 and 29 years old with type 1 diabetes.

The rearrangement joins TRBV6-6 to TRBJ1-4; D unclear. Per the germline V gene, CDR1 is MNHNY and CDR2 is SVGAGI (reference sequence). Trimming removed 6 bases at V and 3 bases at J, with 11 bases between. This CDR3 comprises 14 residues. The CDR3 DNA reads TGTGCCAGCAGAACCGGGAGGGCTAATGAAAAACTGTTTTTT. This gives the protein CASRTGRANEKLFF.

V is TRBV5-1 and J is TRBJ2-7; 8 bases fit TRBD2. The germline V gene encodes CDR1 SGHRS and CDR2 YFSETQ. There are 15 residues in the CDR3. J lost 3 bases, V lost 2 bases, and 7 bases had no gene match. CDR3 loop: CASSFDSGTRYEQYF. The CDR3 DNA sequence: TGCGCCAGCAGCTTTGATAGCGGGACGCGCTACGAGCAGTACTTC.

In this sample, this clone turned up a few times. V is TRBV25-1 and J is TRBJ2-7, with D maybe TRBD2 (6 bases). Germline assignment: CDR1 MGHDK and CDR2 SYGVNS. The length of the CDR3 is 13 residues. Between the trimmed V and J ends, which lost 4 bases and 4 bases, there was a span of 11 bases. The CDR3 loop is CASSAAGGYEQYV. The CDR3 DNA is TGTGCCAGCAGTGCGGCAGGAGGGTACGAGCAGTACGTC.

This clone was seen at least ten times. The chain links TRBV29-1 to TRBJ2-1; 9 bases line up with TRBD2. The CDR3 extends over 12 amino acids. V was pared by 7 bases and J by 7 bases, with 5 bases of the junction left unmatched. Germline CDR1 SQVTM, CDR2 ANQGSEA. The CDR3 loop reads CSGATSGNEQFF. In nucleotides, the CDR3 is TGCAGCGGGGCGACTAGCGGTAATGAGCAGTTCTTC.

The table lists this clone with a few counts. The chain employs TRBV2 and TRBJ2-5, with D possibly TRBD2 on 6 matching bases. This CDR3 has 14 residues. Per the germline V gene, CDR1 is SNHLY and CDR2 is FYNNEI. The ends were cut back, 5 bases at V and 3 bases at J, with 13 bases in the middle. As DNA, the CDR3 is TGTGCCAGCAGTCGGGACTCACTAAAAGAGACCCAGTACTTC. Its translation is CASSRDSLKETQYF. Variable domain in full (rest from reference TRBV2 and TRBJ2-5): EPEVTQTPSHQVTQMGQEVILRCVPISNHLYFYWYRQILGQKVEFLVSFYNNEISEKSEIFDDQFSVERPDGSNFTLKIRSTKLEDSAMYFCASSRDSLKETQYFGPGTRLLVL.

The chain carries TRBV27 and TRBJ2-7, with 8 bases lining up with TRBD1. Germline V gene sequence: CDR1 MNHEY, CDR2 SMNVEV (reference sequence). V gave up 3 bases and J gave up 6 bases; unmatched junction bases: 10. This CDR3 is 15 amino acids long. In DNA, the CDR3 is TGTGCCAGCAGTTTTCCCGACAGGGGAAAGAGCGAGCAGTACGTC. This gives the protein CASSFPDRGKSEQYV.

This chain links TRBV5-1 with TRBJ1-1; TRBD1 agrees at 7 bases. The germline gives CDR1 SGHRS, CDR2 YFSETQ. The CDR3 totals 16 residues. Unmatched junction bases numbered 10, after V lost 4 bases and J lost 1 base. The CDR3 nucleotides are TGCGCCAGCAGCCCCCTACCCAGGGGGGAGAACACTGAAGCTTTCTTT. It is translated as CASSPLPRGENTEAFF.

Concerning this clone: Other DNA sequences in this specimen translate into the identical CDR3. The chain has TRBV11-2 and TRBJ2-1; tentatively, D is TRBD1 (6 bases). Trimming stripped 5 bases from V and 10 bases from J, with 12 bases between. The CDR3 loop spans 12 amino acids. CDR1 is SGHAT, CDR2 FQNNGV, per germline. CDR3 sequence (DNA): TGTGCCAGCAGCCTGGGGGCAGGAGAGCAGTTCTTC. As protein: CASSLGAGEQFF.

The V gene is TRBV4-1, the J gene TRBJ2-6, with D perhaps matching TRBD1 (6 bases). Germline V gene data show CDR1 as MGHRA and CDR2 as YSYEKL. The CDR3 totals 18 residues. V was trimmed by 0 bases and J by 4 bases, leaving 16 bases between them. This CDR3 is CASSQDQGLGAGANVLTF. The DNA of the CDR3 is TGCGCCAGCAGCCAAGATCAAGGTTTGGGGGCCGGGGCCAACGTCCTGACTTTC.

This chain connects TRBV19 to TRBJ1-1; TRBD1 aligns across 9 bases. The CDR3 has 14 residues. After removal of 5 bases from V and 1 base from J, the junction contained 2 bases not matched to a gene. In germline, CDR1 is LNHDA, CDR2 SQIVND (reference sequence). The DNA of the CDR3 is TGTGCCAGTAGTCGGGACAGGGAGAACACTGAAGCTTTCTTT. Amino acids: CASSRDRENTEAFF.

The CDR3 DNA reads TGTGCCTGGGCTGACGAGGTTTCTGGGGCCAACGTCCTGACTTTC. This sequence encodes CAWADEVSGANVLTF. The J gene is TRBJ2-6, the V gene TRBV30; D unclear. This CDR3 contains 15 residues. CDR1 is GTSNPN, CDR2 SVGIG, per germline (reference sequence). V gave up 5 bases and J gave up 1 base, with 12 bases separating them.

This chain joins TRBV27 and TRBJ2-2, with 7 bases fitting TRBD1. There are 12 residues in the CDR3. Trimming at V came to 5 bases and at J to 6 bases, leaving 0 bases not matched to a gene. Germline-derived CDR1 and CDR2 are MNHEY and SMNVEV (reference sequence). The CDR3 DNA reads as TGTGCCAGCAGTGGACAGGCCGGGGAGCTGTTTTTT. This sequence encodes CASSGQAGELFF.

The chain uses TRBV27 and TRBJ2-3; 11 bases map to TRBD2. With 8 bases clipped from V and 4 bases from J, the junction kept 5 bases outside the gene matches. Looked up from germline, CDR1 is MNHEY and CDR2 is SMNVEV (reference sequence). The length of the CDR3 is 14 residues. For the CDR3, the DNA is TGTGCCAGCGGGACTAGCGGAATCCCAGATACGCAGTATTTT. Translating it yields CASGTSGIPDTQYF.

This clone came up a few times. The chain joins TRBV5-1 to TRBJ2-1, with D tentatively TRBD2 (6 bases). Germline CDR1 SGHRS, CDR2 YFSETQ. The length of the CDR3 is 16 residues. V lost 4 bases to trimming and J lost 0 bases, with 14 bases between them. The CDR3 protein is CASSPPGLLSYNEQFF. The CDR3 DNA follows: TGCGCCAGCAGCCCCCCCGGACTACTCTCCTACAATGAGCAGTTCTTC.